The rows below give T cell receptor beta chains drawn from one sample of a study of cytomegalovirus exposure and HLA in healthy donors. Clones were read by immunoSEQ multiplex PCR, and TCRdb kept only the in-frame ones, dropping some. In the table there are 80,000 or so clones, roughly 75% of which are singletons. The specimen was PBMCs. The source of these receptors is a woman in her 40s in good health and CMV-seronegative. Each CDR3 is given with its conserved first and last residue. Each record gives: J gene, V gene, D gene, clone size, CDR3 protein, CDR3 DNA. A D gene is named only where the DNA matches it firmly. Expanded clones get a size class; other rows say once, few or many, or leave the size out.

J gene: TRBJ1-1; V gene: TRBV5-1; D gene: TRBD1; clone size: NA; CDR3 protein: CASSSGDSLNTEAFF; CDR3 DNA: TGCGCCAGCAGCTCCGGGGACAGCCTGAACACTGAAGCTTTCTTT
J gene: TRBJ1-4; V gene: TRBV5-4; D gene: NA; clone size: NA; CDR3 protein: CASSLGPGSNEKLFF; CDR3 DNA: TGTGCCAGCAGCTTGGGGCCGGGGTCTAATGAAAAACTGTTTTTT
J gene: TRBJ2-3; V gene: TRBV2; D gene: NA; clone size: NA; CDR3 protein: CASTRPSTDTQYF; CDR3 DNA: TGTGCCAGCACCAGGCCGAGCACAGATACGCAGTATTTT
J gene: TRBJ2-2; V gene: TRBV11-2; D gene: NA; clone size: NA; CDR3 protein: CAGGQTGELFF; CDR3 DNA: TGTGCCGGCGGACAGACCGGGGAGCTGTTTTTT
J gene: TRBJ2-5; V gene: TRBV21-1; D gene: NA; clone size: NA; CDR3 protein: CASSSVGIPMSETQYF; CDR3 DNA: TGTGCCAGCAGCAGCGTCGGGATCCCAATGAGTGAGACCCAGTACTTC
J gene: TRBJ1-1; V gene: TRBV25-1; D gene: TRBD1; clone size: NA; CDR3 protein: CASGTGVGTEAFF; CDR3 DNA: TGTGCCAGCGGGACAGGGGTAGGCACTGAAGCTTTCTTT
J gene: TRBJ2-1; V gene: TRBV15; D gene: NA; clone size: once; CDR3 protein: CATSRVGFPYNEQFF; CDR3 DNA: TGTGCCACCAGCAGAGTGGGCTTTCCCTACAATGAGCAGTTCTTC
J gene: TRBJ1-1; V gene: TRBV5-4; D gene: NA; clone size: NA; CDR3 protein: CASSLGPRGGNTEAFF; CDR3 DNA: TGTGCCAGCAGCTTGGGACCTCGGGGGGGGAACACTGAAGCTTTCTTT
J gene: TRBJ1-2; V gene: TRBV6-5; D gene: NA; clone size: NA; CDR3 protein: CASSYSPGSQNYGYTF; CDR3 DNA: TGTGCCAGCAGTTACTCTCCCGGGTCTCAGAACTATGGCTACACCTTC
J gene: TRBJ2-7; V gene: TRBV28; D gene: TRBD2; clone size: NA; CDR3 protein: CASSFGLGREAREQYF; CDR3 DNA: TGTGCCAGCAGTTTTGGCTTGGGGCGGGAGGCCCGCGAGCAGTACTTC
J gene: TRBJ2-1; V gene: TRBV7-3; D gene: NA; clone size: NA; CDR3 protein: CASSLGGEGNEQFF; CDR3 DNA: TGTGCCAGCAGCTTGGGCGGGGAAGGCAATGAGCAGTTCTTC
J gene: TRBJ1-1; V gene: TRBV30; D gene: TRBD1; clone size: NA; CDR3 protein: CAGDRAKDTEAFF; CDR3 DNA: TGTGCCGGGGACAGGGCAAAGGACACTGAAGCTTTCTTT
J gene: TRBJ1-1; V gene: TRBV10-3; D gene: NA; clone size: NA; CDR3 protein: CAISERGRGLAEAFF; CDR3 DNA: TGTGCCATCAGTGAGCGAGGCAGAGGCCTGGCTGAAGCTTTCTTT
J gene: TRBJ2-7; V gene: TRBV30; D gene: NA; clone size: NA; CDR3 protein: CAWSSAGFNEQYF; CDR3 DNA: TGTGCCTGGAGTTCTGCAGGGTTTAACGAGCAGTACTTC
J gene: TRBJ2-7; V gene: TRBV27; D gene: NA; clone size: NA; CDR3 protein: CASMLQPWPYEQYF; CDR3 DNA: TGTGCCAGTATGCTCCAACCGTGGCCCTACGAGCAGTACTTC